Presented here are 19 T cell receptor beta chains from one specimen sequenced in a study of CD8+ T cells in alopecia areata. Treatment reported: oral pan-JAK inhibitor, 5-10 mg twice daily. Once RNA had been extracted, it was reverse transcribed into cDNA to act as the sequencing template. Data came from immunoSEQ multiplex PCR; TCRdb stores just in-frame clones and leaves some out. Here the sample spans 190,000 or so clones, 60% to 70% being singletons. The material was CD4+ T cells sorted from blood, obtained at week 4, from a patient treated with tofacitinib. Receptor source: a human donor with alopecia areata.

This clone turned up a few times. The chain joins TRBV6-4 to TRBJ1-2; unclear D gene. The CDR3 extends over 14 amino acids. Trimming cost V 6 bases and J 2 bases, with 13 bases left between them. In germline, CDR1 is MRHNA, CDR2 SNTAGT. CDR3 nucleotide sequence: TGTGCCAGCAGACCCCGCTTAGGGAACTATGGCTACACCTTC. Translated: CASRPRLGNYGYTF.

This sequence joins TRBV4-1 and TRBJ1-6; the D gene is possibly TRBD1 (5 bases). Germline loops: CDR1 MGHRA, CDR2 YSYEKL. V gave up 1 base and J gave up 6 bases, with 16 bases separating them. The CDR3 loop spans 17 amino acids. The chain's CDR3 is CASSQGRGADFNSPLHF. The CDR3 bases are TGCGCCAGCAGCCAAGGGCGAGGGGCGGATTTTAATTCACCCCTCCACTTT.

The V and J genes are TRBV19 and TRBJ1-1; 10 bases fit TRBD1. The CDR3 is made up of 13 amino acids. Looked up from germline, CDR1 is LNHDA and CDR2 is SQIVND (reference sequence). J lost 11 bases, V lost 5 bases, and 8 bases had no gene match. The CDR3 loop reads CASSLGTGDTAFF. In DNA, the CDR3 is TGTGCCAGTAGTCTGGGGACAGGGGATACGGCTTTCTTT. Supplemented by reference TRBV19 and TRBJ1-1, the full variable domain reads DGGITQSPKYLFRKEGQNVTLSCEQNLNHDAMYWYRQDPGQGLRLIYYSQIVNDFQKGDIAEGYSVSREKKESFPLTVTSAQKNPTAFYLCASSLGTGDTAFFGQGTRLTVV.

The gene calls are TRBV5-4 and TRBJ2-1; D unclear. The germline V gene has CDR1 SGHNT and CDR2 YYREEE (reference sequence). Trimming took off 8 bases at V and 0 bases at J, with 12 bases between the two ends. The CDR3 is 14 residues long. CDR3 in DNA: TGTGCCAGTTTCCCCAGCCTCTCCTACAATGAGCAGTTCTTC. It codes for CASFPSLSYNEQFF. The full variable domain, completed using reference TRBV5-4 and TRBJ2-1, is ETGVTQSPTHLIKTRGQQVTLRCSSQSGHNTVSWYQQALGQGPQFIFQYYREEENGRGNFPPRFSGLQFPNYSSELNVNALELDDSALYLCASFPSLSYNEQFFGPGTRLTVL.

CDR3 nucleotide sequence: TGTGCCTGGAGTCCTCGGGACCGCTACGAGCAGTACTTC. It yields the protein CAWSPRDRYEQYF. V gene TRBV30 combines with J gene TRBJ2-7; D possibly uses TRBD1 or TRBD2 (5 bases each). This CDR3 comprises 13 residues. V dropped 2 bases and J dropped 3 bases, with 11 bases sitting between them. The germline CDR1 and CDR2 sequences are GTSNPN and SVGIG (reference sequence). Full variable domain (remainder filled in from reference TRBV30 and TRBJ2-7): SQTIHQWPATLVQPVGSPLSLECTVEGTSNPNLYWYRQAAGRGLQLLFYSVGIGQISSEVPQNLSASRPQDRQFILSSKKLLLSDSGFYLCAWSPRDRYEQYFGPGTRLTVT.

CDR3 DNA: TGTGCCAGCAGTGACTCAGTGAACACTGAAGCTTTCTTT. Amino acid sequence: CASSDSVNTEAFF. This chain links TRBV25-1 with TRBJ1-1; D remains unclear. V was pared by 3 bases and J by 0 bases, with 5 bases between. The length of the CDR3 is 13 residues. The germline V gene has CDR1 MGHDK and CDR2 SYGVNS.

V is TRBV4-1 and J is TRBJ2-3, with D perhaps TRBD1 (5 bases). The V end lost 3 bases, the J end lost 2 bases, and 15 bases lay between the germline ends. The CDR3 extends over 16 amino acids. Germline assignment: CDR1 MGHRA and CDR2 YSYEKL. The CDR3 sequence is CASSQAEAGSTDTQYF. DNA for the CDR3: TGCGCCAGCAGCCAGGCCGAGGCAGGGTCCACAGATACGCAGTATTTT.

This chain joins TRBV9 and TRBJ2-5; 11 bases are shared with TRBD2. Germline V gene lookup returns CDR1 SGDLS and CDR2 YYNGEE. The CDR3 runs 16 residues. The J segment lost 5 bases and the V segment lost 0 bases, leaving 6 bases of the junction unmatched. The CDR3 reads CASSVDVAGGRETQYF. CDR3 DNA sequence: TGTGCCAGCAGCGTAGATGTAGCGGGGGGGCGCGAGACCCAGTACTTC. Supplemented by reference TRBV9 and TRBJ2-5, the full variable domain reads DSGVTQTPKHLITATGQRVTLRCSPRSGDLSVYWYQQSLDQGLQFLIQYYNGEERAKGNILERFSAQQFPDLHSELNLSSLELGDSALYFCASSVDVAGGRETQYFGPGTRLLVL.

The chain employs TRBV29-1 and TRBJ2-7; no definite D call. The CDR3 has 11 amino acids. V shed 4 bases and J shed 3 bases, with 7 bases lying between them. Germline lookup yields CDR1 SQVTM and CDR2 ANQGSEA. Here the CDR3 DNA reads TGCAGCGTTGGCAACGGCTACGAGCAGTACTTC. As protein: CSVGNGYEQYF.

The CDR3 nucleotides are TGCGCCAGCAGCTTGGCCCAGCGGGGAGATACGCAGTATTTT. Translated, it gives CASSLAQRGDTQYF. The rearrangement joins TRBV5-1 to TRBJ2-3, with 7 bases identical to TRBD2. J lost 5 bases, V lost 0 bases, and 3 bases had no gene match. CDR3 size: 14 residues. CDR1 is SGHRS, CDR2 YFSETQ, per germline. The full variable domain, completed using reference TRBV5-1 and TRBJ2-3, is KAGVTQTPRYLIKTRGQQVTLSCSPISGHRSVSWYQQTPGQGLQFLFEYFSETQRNKGNFPGRFSGRQFSNSRSEMNVSTLELGDSALYLCASSLAQRGDTQYFGPGTRLTVL.

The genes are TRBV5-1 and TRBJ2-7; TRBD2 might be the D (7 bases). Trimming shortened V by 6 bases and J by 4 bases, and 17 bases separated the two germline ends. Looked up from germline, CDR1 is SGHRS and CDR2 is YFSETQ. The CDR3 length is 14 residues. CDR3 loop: CASTRPGGQYEQYF. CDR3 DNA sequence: TGCGCCAGCACCAGGCCGGGAGGACAGTACGAGCAGTACTTC. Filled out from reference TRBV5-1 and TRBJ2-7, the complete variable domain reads KAGVTQTPRYLIKTRGQQVTLSCSPISGHRSVSWYQQTPGQGLQFLFEYFSETQRNKGNFPGRFSGRQFSNSRSEMNVSTLELGDSALYLCASTRPGGQYEQYFGPGTRLTVT.

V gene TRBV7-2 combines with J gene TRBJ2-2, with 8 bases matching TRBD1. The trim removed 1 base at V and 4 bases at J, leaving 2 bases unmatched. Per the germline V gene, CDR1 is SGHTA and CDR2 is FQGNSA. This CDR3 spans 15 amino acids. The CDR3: CASSLDRGTTGELFF. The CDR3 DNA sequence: TGTGCCAGCAGCTTAGACAGGGGGACCACCGGGGAGCTGTTTTTT. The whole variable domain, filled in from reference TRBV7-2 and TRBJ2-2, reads GAGVSQSPSNKVTEKGKDVELRCDPISGHTALYWYRQSLGQGLEFLIYFQGNSAPDKSGLPSDRFSAERTGGSVSTLTIQRTQQEDSAVYLCASSLDRGTTGELFFGEGSRLTVL.

CDR3 protein: CASSPFSARSVNEQFF. CDR3 nucleotide sequence: TGTGCCAGCTCACCTTTTTCCGCTCGGTCGGTCAATGAGCAGTTCTTC. The gene calls are TRBV18 and TRBJ2-1; no clear D. Per the germline V gene, CDR1 is KGHSH and CDR2 is LQKENI. The CDR3 sequence is 16 residues long. V lost 3 bases to trimming and J lost 6 bases, with 18 bases between them.

The CDR3 sequence: CASSLYKPHAEVETQYF. CDR3 sequence (DNA): TGCGCCAGCAGTCTATACAAGCCACATGCAGAGGTGGAGACCCAGTACTTC. The chain recombines TRBV23-1 with TRBJ2-5; D gene ambiguous. TRBV23-1 is designated an ORF whose function remains uncertain. The V end was cut by 4 bases, the J end by 5 bases, with 23 bases between. There are 17 residues in the CDR3.

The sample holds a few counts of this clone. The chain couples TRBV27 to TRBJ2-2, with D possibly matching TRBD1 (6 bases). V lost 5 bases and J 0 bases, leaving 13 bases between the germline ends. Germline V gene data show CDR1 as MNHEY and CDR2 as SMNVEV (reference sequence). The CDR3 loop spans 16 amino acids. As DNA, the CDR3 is TGTGCCAGCAGTCAGAGGACAGCTCCGAACACCGGGGAGCTGTTTTTT. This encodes CASSQRTAPNTGELFF.

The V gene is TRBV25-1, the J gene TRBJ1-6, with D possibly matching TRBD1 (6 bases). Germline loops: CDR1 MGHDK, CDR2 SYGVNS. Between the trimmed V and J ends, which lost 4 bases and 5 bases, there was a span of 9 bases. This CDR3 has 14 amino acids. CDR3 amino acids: CASSVGTNNSPLHF. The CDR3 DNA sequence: TGTGCCAGCAGTGTCGGGACAAATAATTCACCCCTCCACTTT.

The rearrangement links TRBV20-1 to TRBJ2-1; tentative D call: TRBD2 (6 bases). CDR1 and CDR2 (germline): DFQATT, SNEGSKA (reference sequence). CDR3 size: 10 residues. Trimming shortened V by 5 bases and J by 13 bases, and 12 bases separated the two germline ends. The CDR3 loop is CSAGRDLQFF. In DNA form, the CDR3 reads TGCAGTGCTGGTCGGGACTTACAGTTCTTC.

The CDR3 sequence: CASSSTGGSGTQYF. CDR3 nucleotides: TGTGCCAGCAGCTCCACAGGGGGCTCGGGGACCCAGTACTTC. The chain links TRBV7-9 to TRBJ2-5; 9 bases map to TRBD1. Trimming at V came to 4 bases and at J to 7 bases, leaving 7 bases not matched to a gene. The CDR3 has 14 amino acids. The germline V gene encodes CDR1 SEHNR and CDR2 FQNEAQ (reference sequence).

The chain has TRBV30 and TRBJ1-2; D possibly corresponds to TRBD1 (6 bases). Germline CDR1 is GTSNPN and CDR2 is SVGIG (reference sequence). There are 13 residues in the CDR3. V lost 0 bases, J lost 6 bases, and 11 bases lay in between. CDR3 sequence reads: CAWSVSQGNGYTF. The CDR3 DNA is TGTGCCTGGAGTGTCTCTCAGGGGAATGGCTACACCTTC.